A selection of T cell receptor beta chains follows, all from one sample in a study of post-analysis software for immune sequencing data. TCRdb re-called the PCR reads with MiXCR, one entry per CDR3 protein. The sample includes about 770,000 distinct CDR3 sequences, 35% to 55% of them seen just once. Sequenced input: blood. Every receptor here comes from a girl under 18 with multiple sclerosis. Both conserved end residues are part of each CDR3. A D gene is named only where the DNA matches it firmly. Clone size, where shown, is once, few, many, or a class for clones that have expanded.

clone_size	d_call	v_call	j_call	cdr3_aa	cdr3_nt
few	-	TRBV27	TRBJ2-7	CASRDQGLTYEQYF	TGTGCCAGCAGAGATCAGGGACTGACCTACGAGCAGTACTTC
few	TRBD1	TRBV12-3/TRBV12-4	TRBJ1-2	CASSSLPGTGGTGYTF	TGTGCCAGCAGTTCACTCCCCGGGACAGGGGGCACTGGCTACACCTTC
few	TRBD2	TRBV20-1	TRBJ2-5	CSAIRSIRVAGIQETQYF	TGCAGTGCTATAAGATCGATAAGAGTAGCGGGTATCCAAGAGACCCAGTACTTC
-	-	TRBV10-2	TRBJ2-7	CASTGTFPYEQYF	TGCGCCAGCACCGGGACTTTCCCATACGAGCAGTACTTC
-	-	TRBV2	TRBJ2-1	CATRLGNEQFF	TGTGCCACCCGACTTGGCAATGAGCAGTTCTTC
once	-	TRBV27	TRBJ2-1	CASRGGYQNNNEQFF	TGTGCCAGCCGCGGTGGGTATCAAAACAACAATGAGCAGTTCTTC
-	TRBD2	TRBV6-2/TRBV6-3	TRBJ2-1	CASGVAGVRNEQFF	TGTGCCAGCGGGGTAGCGGGAGTGCGCAATGAGCAGTTCTTC
many	TRBD1	TRBV27	TRBJ2-3	CASSSPWTGAQDTQYF	TGTGCCAGCAGTTCCCCATGGACAGGAGCCCAAGATACGCAGTATTTT
many	-	TRBV3-1	TRBJ2-5	CASSQEGETQYF	TGTGCCAGCAGCCAAGAGGGAGAGACCCAGTACTTC
-	-	TRBV7-8	TRBJ2-7	CASSLATNEQYF	TGTGCCAGCAGCTTAGCAACTAACGAGCAGTACTTC
-	TRBD2	TRBV7-2	TRBJ2-7	CASSPTGGRSYEQYF	TGTGCCAGCAGCCCGACGGGCGGGAGGAGCTACGAGCAGTACTTC
few	-	TRBV28	TRBJ2-7	CASSLGYSSYEQYF	TGTGCCAGCAGTTTGGGGTACAGCTCCTACGAGCAGTACTTC
-	-	TRBV6-5	TRBJ1-4	CASREQGIGSEKLFF	TGTGCCAGCAGGGAACAGGGAATTGGTAGTGAAAAACTGTTTTTT
-	TRBD1	TRBV29-1	TRBJ2-7	CSVKRGRLAYEQYF	TGCAGCGTTAAGAGGGGGCGACTTGCTTACGAGCAGTACTTC
-	-	TRBV5-1	TRBJ2-1	CTSSFLLGLASNEQFF	TGCACCAGCAGCTTCCTCCTAGGGCTAGCGTCCAATGAGCAGTTCTTC
-	-	TRBV7-9	TRBJ2-7	CASSFNGPRHEQYF	TGTGCCAGCAGCTTCAACGGGCCGCGCCACGAGCAGTACTTC
-	TRBD2	TRBV7-3	TRBJ2-1	CASSLGLGSGRLFF	TGTGCCAGCAGCTTAGGCCTGGGTAGCGGGAGACTGTTCTTC
once	TRBD1	TRBV28	TRBJ2-7	CASSADRGPSYEQYF	TGTGCCAGCAGTGCGGACAGGGGGCCGTCCTACGAGCAGTACTTC
-	-	TRBV20-1	TRBJ2-5	CSARFIRMETQYF	TGCAGTGCTAGATTTATCCGAATGGAGACCCAGTACTTC
-	TRBD1	TRBV20-1	TRBJ2-4	CSARDRDSKNIQYF	TGCAGTGCCCGGGACAGGGATTCCAAAAACATTCAGTACTTC
few	-	TRBV4-2	TRBJ1-6	CASSQDQYSPLHF	TGTGCCAGCAGCCAAGATCAGTATTCACCCCTCCACTTT
-	-	TRBV3-1	TRBJ1-4	CASSQKSLRVGVHEKLFF	TGTGCCAGCAGCCAAAAAAGCCTGAGGGTTGGCGTTCATGAAAAACTGTTTTTT
-	-	TRBV6-1	TRBJ2-7	CASSTGPTYEQYF	TGTGCCAGCAGTACCGGGCCTACCTACGAGCAGTACTTC